The 4 T cell receptor beta chains reported below all come from one sample, sequenced in a study of blood T cell repertoires in COVID-19. Clones were read by immunoSEQ multiplex PCR, and TCRdb kept only the in-frame ones, dropping some. The sample lists approximately 210,000 clones; about 91% were seen once. The sample comprised peripheral blood. The receptors derive from a young man with active or convalescent COVID-19.

This clone was observed once. The genes are TRBV6-5 and TRBJ2-7; D possibly corresponds to TRBD1 (8 bases). V shed 4 bases and J shed 3 bases, with 19 bases lying between them. Germline CDR1 and CDR2: MNHEY and SVGAGI. The CDR3 loop spans 16 amino acids. CDR3 amino acids: CASSSRNRGGSYEQYF. CDR3 nucleotide sequence: TGTGCCAGCAGTTCTAGGAACAGGGGGGGAAGCTACGAGCAGTACTTC.

The rearrangement joins TRBV20-1 to TRBJ1-5; D ambiguous. The CDR3 is made up of 14 amino acids. From germline, CDR1 is DFQATT and CDR2 SNEGSKA (reference sequence). V was pared by 3 bases and J by 2 bases, with 11 bases between. CDR3 region: CSASGATRNQPQHF. The CDR3 DNA reads TGCAGTGCTAGTGGCGCCACGCGCAATCAGCCCCAGCATTTT.

This chain links TRBV5-1 with TRBJ2-4, with 8 bases fitting TRBD1. Trimming took 5 bases from V and 3 from J; bases not matched to a gene: 7. The CDR3 is 15 amino acids. The V gene's germline CDR1 is SGHRS and CDR2 YFSETQ. The CDR3 DNA reads TGCGCCAGCAGATCAGGGGGCCTTGGCAAAAACATTCAGTACTTC. Translating gives CASRSGGLGKNIQYF.

The chain employs TRBV27 and TRBJ1-3, with D unresolved. The CDR3 totals 14 residues. Germline-derived CDR1 and CDR2 are MNHEY and SMNVEV (reference sequence). V was clipped by 3 bases and J by 1 base, with 7 bases between them. The CDR3: CASSFAASGNTIYF. CDR3 nucleotide sequence: TGTGCCAGCAGTTTTGCCGCGTCTGGAAACACCATATATTTT.